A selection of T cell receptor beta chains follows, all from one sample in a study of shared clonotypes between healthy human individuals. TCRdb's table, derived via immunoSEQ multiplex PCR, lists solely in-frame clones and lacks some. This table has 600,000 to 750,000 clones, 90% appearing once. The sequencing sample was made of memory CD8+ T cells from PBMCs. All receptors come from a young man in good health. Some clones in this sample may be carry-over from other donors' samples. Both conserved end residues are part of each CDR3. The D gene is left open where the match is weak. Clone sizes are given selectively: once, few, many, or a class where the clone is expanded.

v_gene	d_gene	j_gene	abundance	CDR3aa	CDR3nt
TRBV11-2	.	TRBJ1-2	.	CASSLGLGSPSNYGYTF	TGTGCCAGCAGCTTAGGGCTTGGCAGCCCCTCCAACTATGGCTACACCTTC
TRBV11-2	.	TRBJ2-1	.	CASSLVPDYYNEQFF	TGTGCCAGCAGCTTAGTTCCGGACTACTACAATGAGCAGTTCTTC
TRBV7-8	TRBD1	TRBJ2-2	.	CASSLGRTGVAGELFF	TGTGCCAGCAGCTTAGGTCGGACAGGGGTGGCCGGGGAGCTGTTTTTT
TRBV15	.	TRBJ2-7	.	CATSRPRSASYEQYF	TGTGCCACCAGCAGGCCACGGTCAGCCTCCTACGAGCAGTACTTC
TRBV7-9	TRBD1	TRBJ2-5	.	CASSTRTGSETQYF	TGTGCCAGCAGCACGCGGACAGGGTCGGAGACCCAGTACTTC
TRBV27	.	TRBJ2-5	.	CASSLWREETQYF	TGTGCCAGCAGTTTATGGAGGGAGGAGACCCAGTACTTC
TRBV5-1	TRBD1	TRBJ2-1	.	CASSLKDRSYNEQFF	TGCGCCAGCAGCTTAAAGGACAGGTCCTACAATGAGCAGTTCTTC
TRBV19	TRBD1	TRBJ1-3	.	CASSGQGRDTIYF	TGTGCCAGTAGCGGACAGGGACGCGACACCATATATTTT
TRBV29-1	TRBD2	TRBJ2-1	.	CSVEGVAGGPSEQFF	TGCAGCGTTGAAGGGGTGGCGGGAGGGCCCTCTGAGCAGTTCTTC
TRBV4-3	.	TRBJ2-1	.	CASSHTGPPYNEQFF	TGCGCCAGCAGTCATACAGGTCCCCCCTACAATGAGCAGTTCTTC
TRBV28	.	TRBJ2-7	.	CASSLPGTYEQYF	TGTGCCAGCAGTCTTCCAGGTACCTACGAGCAGTACTTC
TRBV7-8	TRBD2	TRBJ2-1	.	CASSPIAGGGYNEQFF	TGTGCCAGCAGCCCTATAGCGGGAGGGGGCTACAATGAGCAGTTCTTC
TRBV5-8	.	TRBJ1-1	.	CASSAGRWNTEAFF	TGTGCCAGCAGCGCGGGACGTTGGAACACTGAAGCTTTCTTT
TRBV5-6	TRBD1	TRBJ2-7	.	CASSSGQGGHEQYF	TGTGCCAGCAGCTCAGGACAGGGTGGCCACGAGCAGTACTTC
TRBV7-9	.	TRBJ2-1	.	CASSRDAGHHNEQFF	TGTGCCAGCAGCCGTGACGCGGGACACCACAATGAGCAGTTCTTC
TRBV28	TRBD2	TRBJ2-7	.	CASTGLAGVYEQYF	TGTGCCAGCACTGGTCTAGCGGGAGTATACGAGCAGTACTTC
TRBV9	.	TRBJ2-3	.	CASSSPWEEDTDTQYF	TGTGCCAGCAGCTCCCCCTGGGAGGAAGATACAGATACGCAGTATTTT
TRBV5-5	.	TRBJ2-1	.	CASLSSGRPNEQFF	TGTGCCAGCCTATCATCGGGACGTCCCAATGAGCAGTTCTTC
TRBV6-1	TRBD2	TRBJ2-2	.	CASSELGGSFTGELFF	TGTGCCAGCAGTGAATTAGGCGGGAGTTTTACCGGGGAGCTGTTTTTT
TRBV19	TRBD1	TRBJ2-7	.	CASTPDRSSYEQYF	TGTGCCAGTACCCCGGACAGGAGCTCCTACGAGCAGTACTTC
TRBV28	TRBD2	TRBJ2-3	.	CASSFELAGADTQYF	TGTGCCAGCAGTTTCGAACTAGCGGGAGCAGATACGCAGTATTTT
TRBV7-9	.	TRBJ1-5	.	CASSLTAGNQPQHF	TGTGCCAGCAGCTTGACAGCGGGCAATCAGCCCCAGCATTTT
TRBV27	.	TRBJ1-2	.	CASSPQRGTADGYTF	TGTGCCAGCAGTCCCCAACGTGGGACGGCGGATGGCTACACCTTC
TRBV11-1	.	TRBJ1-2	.	CASRPQGVYGYTF	TGTGCCAGCAGACCGCAGGGAGTCTATGGCTACACCTTC
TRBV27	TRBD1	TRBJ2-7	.	CASSLLTGTGGDEQYF	TGTGCCAGCAGTCTCCTTACCGGGACAGGGGGCGACGAGCAGTACTTC
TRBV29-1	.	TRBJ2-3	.	CSVGGAGALDTQYF	TGCAGCGTTGGGGGAGCAGGGGCTTTGGATACGCAGTATTTT
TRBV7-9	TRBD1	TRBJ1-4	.	CATGNNEKLFF	TGTGCGACAGGGAATAATGAAAAACTGTTTTTT
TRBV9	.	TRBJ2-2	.	CATGNTGSPNTGELFF	TGTGCCACCGGAAACACGGGGAGCCCGAACACCGGGGAGCTGTTTTTT
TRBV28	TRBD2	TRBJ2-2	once	CASSLSIRGAGELFF	TGTGCCAGCAGTCTATCCATTCGGGGGGCCGGGGAGCTGTTTTTT
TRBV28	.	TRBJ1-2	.	CASSLDYGYTF	TGTGCCAGCAGTTTAGACTATGGCTACACCTTC
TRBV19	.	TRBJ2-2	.	CASSIDLEGGMNTGELFF	TGTGCCAGTAGTATAGATCTGGAAGGGGGAATGAACACCGGGGAGCTGTTTTTT
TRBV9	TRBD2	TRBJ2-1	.	CASSVGRISEQFF	TGTGCCAGCAGCGTCGGGAGGATTAGTGAGCAGTTCTTC
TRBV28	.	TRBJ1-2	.	CASQSRDRRYGYTF	TGTGCCAGCCAAAGTCGGGACCGCCGCTATGGCTACACCTTC
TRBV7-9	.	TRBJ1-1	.	CASISLVENTEAFF	TGTGCCAGCATCTCTCTGGTAGAAAACACTGAAGCTTTCTTT
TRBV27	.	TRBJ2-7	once	CASSVGVRYEQYF	TGTGCCAGCAGTGTCGGGGTTCGTTACGAGCAGTACTTC
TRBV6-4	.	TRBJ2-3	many	CASSDRASTDTQYF	TGTGCCAGCAGTGACAGGGCTAGCACAGATACGCAGTATTTT
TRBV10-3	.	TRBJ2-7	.	CAISAGTQGYEQYF	TGTGCCATCAGCGCCGGGACTCAGGGTTACGAGCAGTACTTC
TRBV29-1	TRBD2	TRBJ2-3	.	CSVDGLAGGDTQYF	TGCAGCGTTGATGGGCTAGCGGGAGGCGATACGCAGTATTTT
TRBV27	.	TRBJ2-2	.	CASKPKVFPMTLPNTGELFF	TGTGCCAGCAAACCCAAAGTGTTCCCAATGACCCTACCGAACACCGGGGAGCTGTTTTTT
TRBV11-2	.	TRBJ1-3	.	CASSLGGNTIYF	TGTGCCAGCAGCTTAGGTGGAAACACCATATATTTT
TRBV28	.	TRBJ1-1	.	CASSLWGANTEAFF	TGTGCCAGCAGTTTATGGGGGGCGAACACTGAAGCTTTCTTT
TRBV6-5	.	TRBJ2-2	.	CASSYDPVNTGELFF	TGTGCCAGCAGTTACGACCCTGTAAACACCGGGGAGCTGTTTTTT
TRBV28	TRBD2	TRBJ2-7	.	CASRGLGPWDEQYF	TGTGCCAGCCGGGGACTAGGGCCTTGGGACGAGCAGTACTTC
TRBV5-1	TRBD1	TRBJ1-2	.	CANQLESPEGGFHYGYTF	TGCGCCAACCAGCTTGAGTCCCCTGAAGGGGGCTTTCACTATGGCTACACCTTC
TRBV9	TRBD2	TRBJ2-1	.	CASSGAVVREDEQFF	TGTGCCAGCAGCGGGGCCGTGGTCCGGGAGGATGAGCAGTTCTTC
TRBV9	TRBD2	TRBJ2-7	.	CASSGGGNSYEQYF	TGTGCCAGCAGTGGCGGGGGGAACTCCTACGAGCAGTACTTC
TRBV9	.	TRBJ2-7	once	CASSVGTQAYEQYF	TGTGCCAGCAGCGTCGGGACACAAGCCTACGAGCAGTACTTC
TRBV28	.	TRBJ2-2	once	CASSFNRNTGELFF	TGTGCCAGCAGTTTCAACAGGAACACCGGGGAGCTGTTTTTT
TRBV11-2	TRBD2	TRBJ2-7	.	CASSPAPAGGSYEQYF	TGTGCCAGCAGCCCGGCGCCAGCGGGAGGCTCCTACGAGCAGTACTTC
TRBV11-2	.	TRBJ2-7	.	CASSLLAGGYEQYF	TGTGCCAGCAGCTTATTGGCAGGGGGGTACGAGCAGTACTTC
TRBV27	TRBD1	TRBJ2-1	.	CASSQPLSDRELYNEQFF	TGTGCCAGCAGCCAACCCCTCTCCGACAGGGAGCTCTACAATGAGCAGTTCTTC
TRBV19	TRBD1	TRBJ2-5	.	CASSKDREETQYF	TGTGCCAGTAGTAAAGACAGGGAGGAGACCCAGTACTTC
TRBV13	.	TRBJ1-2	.	CASSLAREKGYTF	TGTGCCAGCAGCTTGGCTAGGGAAAAAGGCTACACCTTC
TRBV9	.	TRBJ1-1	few	CASSEPGVNTEAFF	TGTGCCAGCAGCGAACCGGGGGTGAACACTGAAGCTTTCTTT
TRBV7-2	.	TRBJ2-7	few	CASSILPPGGIKSSEQYF	TGTGCCAGCAGCATATTACCCCCTGGCGGGATTAAATCGAGCGAGCAGTACTTC
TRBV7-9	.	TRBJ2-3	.	CAIWLGSVQGPLPNAQYF	TGTGCCATCTGGTTGGGGTCAGTTCAGGGTCCTCTCCCCAATGCGCAGTATTTT
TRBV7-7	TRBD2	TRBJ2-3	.	CASSPGRPDTQYF	TGTGCCAGCAGCCCCGGGAGGCCAGATACGCAGTATTTT